The 24 T cell receptor beta chains given below trace back to one sample, sequenced in a study of beta chain features in type 1 diabetes. Expressed TCRB transcripts got sequenced, as all isolated RNA was reverse transcribed. Sequenced by immunoSEQ multiplex PCR; TCRdb stores in-frame clones only, minus some. The sample includes 140,000 to 150,000 clones, roughly 48% of them seen just once. Sequences were obtained from Tregs from blood. The receptors originated from a man between 18 and 35 years old in good health.

The V call is TRBV9, the J call TRBJ2-1, with TRBD2 identical over 8 bases. The CDR3 has 15 residues. Germline V gene data show CDR1 as SGDLS and CDR2 as YYNGEE. The ends lost 4 bases at V and 9 bases at J; junction bases unmatched: 12. CDR3 bases: TGTGCCAGCAGCTCCTCCGGGACTAGAGCTCTTGAGCAGTTCTTC. Amino acids: CASSSSGTRALEQFF. Using reference TRBV9 and TRBJ2-1 for the parts outside the CDR3, the full variable domain is DSGVTQTPKHLITATGQRVTLRCSPRSGDLSVYWYQQSLDQGLQFLIQYYNGEERAKGNILERFSAQQFPDLHSELNLSSLELGDSALYFCASSSSGTRALEQFFGPGTRLTVL.

The genes are TRBV6-5 and TRBJ2-7, with 9 bases that match TRBD1. This CDR3 contains 14 residues. Trimming cost V 5 bases and J 0 bases; bases outside gene matches: 2. Germline V gene sequence: CDR1 MNHEY, CDR2 SVGAGI. This CDR3 reads CASSETGGSYEQYF. The DNA for the CDR3 is TGTGCCAGCAGTGAGACAGGGGGCTCCTACGAGCAGTACTTC.

The rearrangement uses TRBV4-2 and TRBJ1-4, with TRBD1 as a possible D gene (5 bases). CDR1 is LGHNA, CDR2 YNFKEQ, per germline. The CDR3 is 13 amino acids. The V end lost 4 bases, the J end lost 3 bases, and 6 bases lay between the germline ends. CDR3 region: CASSLGANEKLFF. DNA for the CDR3: TGTGCCAGCAGCCTAGGGGCTAATGAAAAACTGTTTTTT.

This clone was detected a few times. This chain connects TRBV29-1 to TRBJ2-5, with TRBD1 matching over 9 bases. This CDR3 comprises 13 residues. Germline V lookup: CDR1 SQVTM, CDR2 ANQGSEA. V lost 6 bases and J lost 5; bases outside the gene matches: 7. The CDR3 loop reads CSVHTGGRETQYF. The CDR3 DNA sequence: TGCAGCGTCCATACAGGGGGCCGGGAGACCCAGTACTTC.

The CDR3 spells CASSPTGGSSYNEQFF. CDR3 bases: TGTGCCAGCTCACCCACCGGTGGGAGCTCCTACAATGAGCAGTTCTTC. The chain combines TRBV18 with TRBJ2-1; a possible D gene is TRBD2 (5 bases). Trimming took 3 bases from V and 0 from J, leaving 12 bases between them. This CDR3 comprises 16 residues. Germline V lookup: CDR1 KGHSH, CDR2 LQKENI.

J is TRBJ2-5 and V is TRBV15; 12 nucleotides line up with TRBD1. The J call may be wrong; the DNA end is better matched by TRBJ2-7. Germline V gene sequence: CDR1 LNHNV, CDR2 YYDKDF (reference sequence). This CDR3 region has 16 residues. CDR3 DNA sequence: TGTGCCACCAGCAGATTTGGGACAGGGGGCCATCTCGAGCAGTACTTC. As protein: CATSRFGTGGHLEQYF.

In this sample, this clone turned up a few times. The chain is built from TRBV7-2 and TRBJ1-4; weak D call: TRBD1 (6 bases). CDR1 SGHTA and CDR2 FQGNSA come from the germline V gene. This CDR3 comprises 15 residues. V lost 1 base and J 6 bases, leaving 12 bases between the germline ends. CDR3 sequence (DNA): TGTGCCAGCAGCTTAGGGGGGGGCGCGTATGAAAAACTGTTTTTT. It translates to CASSLGGGAYEKLFF.

The gene calls are TRBV5-1 and TRBJ2-1, with D possibly being TRBD2 (5 bases). CDR1 SGHRS and CDR2 YFSETQ come from the germline V gene. This CDR3 is built from 16 residues. V dropped 0 bases and J dropped 0 bases, with 10 bases sitting between them. This chain's CDR3 is CASSLAGRVSYNEQFF. The CDR3 DNA is TGCGCCAGCAGCTTGGCCGGGCGGGTCTCCTACAATGAGCAGTTCTTC.

The rearrangement links TRBV28 to TRBJ2-3; TRBD2 matches at 9 bases. This CDR3 contains 15 residues. After removal of 7 bases from V and 4 bases from J, the junction contained 9 bases not matched to a gene. Germline V gene sequence: CDR1 MDHEN, CDR2 SYDVKM. In DNA form, the CDR3 reads TGTGCCAGCACCTTTGTAGCGGGAGACCCAGATACGCAGTATTTT. Protein: CASTFVAGDPDTQYF.

V gene TRBV28 combines with J gene TRBJ1-2; 7 nucleotides line up with TRBD1. The germline CDR1 and CDR2 sequences are MDHEN and SYDVKM. V shed 2 bases and J 3 bases; nucleotides not matched to a gene: 12. The CDR3 extends over 17 amino acids. The chain's CDR3 is CASSLGGGTVLHYGYTF. The CDR3 DNA reads TGTGCCAGCAGTTTAGGAGGGGGCACCGTACTTCACTATGGCTACACCTTC.

V usage is TRBV10-3 and J usage is TRBJ2-1; 8 bases align to TRBD2. Trimming took 4 bases from V and 3 from J; bases not matched to a gene: 5. The CDR3 extends over 15 amino acids. Germline V gene lookup returns CDR1 ENHRY and CDR2 SYGVKD. CDR3 loop: CAISAGGLYYNEQFF. CDR3 bases: TGTGCCATCAGTGCGGGGGGGTTATACTACAATGAGCAGTTCTTC.

V is TRBV6-5 and J is TRBJ1-1; no definite D call. Germline loops: CDR1 MNHEY, CDR2 SVGAGI. There are 12 residues in the CDR3. Trimming removed 10 bases from V and 6 bases from J, with 15 bases in between. The CDR3 nucleotides read TGTGCCATCGGGCCGGGCGGGGCTGAAGCTTTCTTT. As protein: CAIGPGGAEAFF.

The chain combines TRBV28 with TRBJ2-5; TRBD2 matches at 7 bases. The CDR3 totals 14 residues. Per the germline V gene, CDR1 is MDHEN and CDR2 is SYDVKM. Trimming removed 7 bases from V and 0 bases from J; junction bases left unmatched: 5. CDR3 amino acids: CASNGAGNQETQYF. The DNA of the CDR3 is TGTGCCAGCAACGGAGCGGGAAACCAAGAGACCCAGTACTTC.

The V gene is TRBV5-1, the J gene TRBJ1-1; TRBD1 agrees at 7 bases. Germline CDR1 and CDR2: SGHRS and YFSETQ. Losses at the gene ends were 2 bases for V and 6 bases for J; bases not matched to a gene: 7. The CDR3 is 14 amino acids. CDR3 sequence reads: CASSFWDSGSEAFF. CDR3 bases: TGCGCCAGCAGCTTCTGGGACAGCGGGTCTGAAGCTTTCTTT.

This clone showed up just a few times. J is TRBJ2-1 and V is TRBV28; 8 nucleotides line up with TRBD1. Trimming at V came to 3 bases and at J to 7 bases, leaving 8 bases not matched to a gene. The CDR3 contains 15 residues. Per germline, CDR1 MDHEN and CDR2 SYDVKM. CDR3 region: CASSFPAGGWNEQFF. In DNA, the CDR3 is TGTGCCAGCAGTTTCCCGGCAGGGGGCTGGAATGAGCAGTTCTTC. The variable domain in full, completed from reference TRBV28 and TRBJ2-1, reads DVKVTQSSRYLVKRTGEKVFLECVQDMDHENMFWYRQDPGLGLRLIYFSYDVKMKEKGDIPEGYSVSREKKERFSLILESASTNQTSMYLCASSFPAGGWNEQFFGPGTRLTVL.

The table lists this clone with a few counts. The rearrangement joins TRBV7-2 to TRBJ1-3, with D tentatively TRBD1 (5 bases). V lost 0 bases to trimming and J lost 2 bases, with 8 bases between them. The germline V gene encodes CDR1 SGHTA and CDR2 FQGNSA. The CDR3 runs to 15 residues. The CDR3: CASSLAGLTGNTIYF. Here the CDR3 DNA reads TGTGCCAGCAGCTTAGCGGGACTAACTGGAAACACCATATATTTT.

This chain links TRBV11-2 with TRBJ2-2; TRBD2 matches at 8 bases. The CDR3 has 15 amino acids. J lost 2 bases, V lost 5 bases, and 4 bases had no gene match. Looked up from germline, CDR1 is SGHAT and CDR2 is FQNNGV. The DNA for the CDR3 is TGTGCCAGCAGCCCGCGGGGGGCCAACACCGGGGAGCTGTTTTTT. Translation: CASSPRGANTGELFF.

The sample holds one count of this clone. The V and J genes are TRBV7-2 and TRBJ1-1; weak D call: TRBD1 (6 bases). The germline CDR1 and CDR2 sequences are SGHTA and FQGNSA. V was cut by 4 bases and J by 4 bases, with 16 bases left in between. The CDR3 sequence is 15 residues long. CDR3 coding DNA: TGTGCCAGCAGCTGGGCCAGGGGTGAGGGCACTGAAGCTTTCTTT. This sequence encodes CASSWARGEGTEAFF. The variable domain in full, with the rest retrieved from reference TRBV7-2 and TRBJ1-1, is GAGVSQSPSNKVTEKGKDVELRCDPISGHTALYWYRQSLGQGLEFLIYFQGNSAPDKSGLPSDRFSAERTGGSVSTLTIQRTQQEDSAVYLCASSWARGEGTEAFFGQGTRLTVV.

The J gene is TRBJ1-5, the V gene TRBV18; the D gene is possibly TRBD1 (6 bases). The CDR3 extends over 13 amino acids. V was cut by 2 bases and J by 6 bases, with 8 bases left in between. Germline V gives CDR1 KGHSH, CDR2 LQKENI. Here the CDR3 DNA reads TGTGCCAGCTCACCAGGGGGCGGTCAGCCCCAGCATTTT. It yields the protein CASSPGGGQPQHF.

This clone has more than one count but fewer than ten. V usage is TRBV6-5 and J usage is TRBJ1-1; D call uncertain. Germline V gives CDR1 MNHEY, CDR2 SVGAGI. The CDR3 sequence is 14 residues long. Trimming stripped 3 bases from V and 1 base from J, with 9 bases between. Here the CDR3 DNA reads TGTGCCAGCAGTTATCTGAGCCAGAACACTGAAGCTTTCTTT. Translation: CASSYLSQNTEAFF.

This clone showed up just a few times. The gene calls are TRBV18 and TRBJ2-3; the match to TRBD1 covers 8 bases. This CDR3 region has 15 residues. Germline CDR1 and CDR2: KGHSH and LQKENI. V lost 0 bases to trimming and J lost 1 base; unmatched junction nucleotides: 0. CDR3: CASSPPGQGTDTQYF. The CDR3 nucleotides read TGTGCCAGCTCACCACCGGGACAGGGCACAGATACGCAGTATTTT.

The sample holds a few counts of this clone. The chain recombines TRBV2 with TRBJ2-3; D is unresolved. This CDR3 contains 12 residues. The ends were cut back, 5 bases at V and 3 bases at J, with 6 bases in the middle. Per germline, CDR1 SNHLY and CDR2 FYNNEI. The DNA for the CDR3 is TGTGCCAGCAGTTCAGGAACAGATACGCAGTATTTT. Protein product: CASSSGTDTQYF.

This clone was detected only a few times. The rearrangement joins TRBV19 to TRBJ2-7, with D possibly matching TRBD1 (5 bases). Trimming left V 5 bases short and J 0 bases short, with 17 bases between. The CDR3 is made up of 16 amino acids. The germline V gene encodes CDR1 LNHDA and CDR2 SQIVND (reference sequence). DNA of the CDR3: TGTGCCAGTAGTCCTGACCATCGACAGTCCTCCTACGAGCAGTACTTC. Translation gives CASSPDHRQSSYEQYF.

The J gene is TRBJ2-7, the V gene TRBV28, with 12 bases matching TRBD2. The V segment lost 4 bases and the J segment 3 bases; nucleotides outside the gene matches: 4. The CDR3 consists of 15 residues. CDR1 and CDR2 from the germline V gene are MDHEN and SYDVKM. The CDR3: CASSSTSGRLYEQYF. The CDR3 bases are TGTGCCAGCAGTTCTACTAGCGGGAGGCTCTACGAGCAGTACTTC.